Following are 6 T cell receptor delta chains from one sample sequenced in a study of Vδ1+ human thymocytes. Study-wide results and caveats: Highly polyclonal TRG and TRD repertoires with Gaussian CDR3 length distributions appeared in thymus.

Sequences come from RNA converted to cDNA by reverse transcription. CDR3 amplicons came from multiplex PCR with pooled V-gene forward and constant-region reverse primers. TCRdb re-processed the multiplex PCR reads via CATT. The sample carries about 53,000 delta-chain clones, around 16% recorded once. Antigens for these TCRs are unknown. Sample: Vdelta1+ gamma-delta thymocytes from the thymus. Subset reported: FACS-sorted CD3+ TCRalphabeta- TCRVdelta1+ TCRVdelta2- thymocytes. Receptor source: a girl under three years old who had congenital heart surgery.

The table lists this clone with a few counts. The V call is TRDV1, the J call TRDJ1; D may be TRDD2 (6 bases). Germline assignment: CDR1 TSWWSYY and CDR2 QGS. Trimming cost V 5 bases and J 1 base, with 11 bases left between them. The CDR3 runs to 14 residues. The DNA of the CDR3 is TGTGCTCTTGGGACGCACCTTCCCACCGATAAACTCATCTTT. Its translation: CALGTHLPTDKLIF.

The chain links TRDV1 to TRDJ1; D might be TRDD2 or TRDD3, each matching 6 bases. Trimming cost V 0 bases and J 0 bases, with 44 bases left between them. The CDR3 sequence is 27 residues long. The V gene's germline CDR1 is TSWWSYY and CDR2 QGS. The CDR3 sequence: CALGELPSYVTRSMGGYAKIHTDKLIF. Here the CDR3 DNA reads TGTGCTCTTGGGGAACTTCCGTCCTACGTGACCCGGAGTATGGGGGGCTACGCAAAAATTCACACCGATAAACTCATCTTT.

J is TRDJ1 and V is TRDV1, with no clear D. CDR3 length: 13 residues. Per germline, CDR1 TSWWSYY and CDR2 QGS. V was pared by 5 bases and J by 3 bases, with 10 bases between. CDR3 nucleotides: TGTGCTCTTGGGCTCAAGGCCCCCGATAAACTCATCTTT. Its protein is CALGLKAPDKLIF.

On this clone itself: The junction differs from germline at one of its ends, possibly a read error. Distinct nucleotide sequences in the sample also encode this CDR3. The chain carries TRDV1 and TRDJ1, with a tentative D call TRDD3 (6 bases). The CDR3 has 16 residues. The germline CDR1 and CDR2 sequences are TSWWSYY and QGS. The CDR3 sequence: CALGDAGGPYTDKLIF. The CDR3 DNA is TGTGCTCTTGGGGATGCCGGGGGACCGTACACCGATAAGCTCATCTTT.

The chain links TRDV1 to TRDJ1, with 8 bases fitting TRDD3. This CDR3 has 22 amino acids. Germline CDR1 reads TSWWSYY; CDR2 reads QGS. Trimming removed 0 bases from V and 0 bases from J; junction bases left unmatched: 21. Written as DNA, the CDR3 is TGTGCTCTTGGGGAACTCCGAACTTGGGGATACTTCGCACGTAGTTACACCGATAAACTCATCTTT. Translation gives CALGELRTWGYFARSYTDKLIF.

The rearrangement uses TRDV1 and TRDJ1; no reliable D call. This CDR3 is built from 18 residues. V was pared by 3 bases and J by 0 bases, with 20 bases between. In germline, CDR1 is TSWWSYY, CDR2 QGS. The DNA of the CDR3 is TGTGCTCTTGGGGAGCTGGTAACCAGGCATGAGGACACCGATAAACTCATCTTT. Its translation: CALGELVTRHEDTDKLIF.